These 25 T cell receptor beta chains originate from one sample sequenced in a study of technical replicates of blood from a handful of donors. Measured with immunoSEQ multiplex PCR; TCRdb has only the in-frame clones, and not every one. The sample carries more than 65,000 clones, approximately 91% recorded once. The sample consisted of T cells isolated from PBMCs. These TCRs come from a human donor in good health.

V and J are TRBV27 and TRBJ2-5, with 8 bases lining up with TRBD2. This CDR3 is 16 amino acids long. Germline loops: CDR1 MNHEY, CDR2 SMNVEV (reference sequence). The V gene end was trimmed by 4 bases and the J gene end by 5 bases; junction bases not matched to a gene: 12. As DNA, the CDR3 is TGTGCCAGCAGTTCCGGGACTAGGACTGCCCGGGAGACCCAGTACTTC. Encoded protein: CASSSGTRTARETQYF.

The V and J genes are TRBV30 and TRBJ1-1; D gene ambiguous. The V end lost 2 bases, the J end lost 3 bases, and 10 bases lay between the germline ends. There are 13 residues in the CDR3. From germline, CDR1 is GTSNPN and CDR2 SVGIG (reference sequence). Written as DNA, the CDR3 is TGTGCCTGGAGTAAGAGGTCGGACACTGAAGCTTTCTTT. As protein: CAWSKRSDTEAFF. The full variable domain, with the rest looked up from reference TRBV30 and TRBJ1-1, is SQTIHQWPATLVQPVGSPLSLECTVEGTSNPNLYWYRQAAGRGLQLLFYSVGIGQISSEVPQNLSASRPQDRQFILSSKKLLLSDSGFYLCAWSKRSDTEAFFGQGTRLTVV.

The chain joins TRBV5-1 to TRBJ1-1, with D perhaps matching TRBD1 (6 bases). The length of the CDR3 is 13 residues. Trimming pared 1 base from V and 5 bases from J, leaving 9 bases between. Germline V CDR1 and CDR2: SGHRS, YFSETQ. The CDR3 DNA follows: TGCGCCAGCAGCTTGATCAGGGGTACTGAAGCTTTCTTT. Its translation is CASSLIRGTEAFF. Combining the CDR3 with reference TRBV5-1 and TRBJ1-1 gives the whole variable domain KAGVTQTPRYLIKTRGQQVTLSCSPISGHRSVSWYQQTPGQGLQFLFEYFSETQRNKGNFPGRFSGRQFSNSRSEMNVSTLELGDSALYLCASSLIRGTEAFFGQGTRLTVV.

This clone was observed once. The genes are TRBV27 and TRBJ2-5; TRBD1 aligns across 9 bases. This CDR3 contains 13 residues. Trimming took 3 bases from V and 6 from J; bases not matched to a gene: 2. Germline V lookup: CDR1 MNHEY, CDR2 SMNVEV (reference sequence). The CDR3 here is CASSFDRGKTQYF. The CDR3 bases are TGTGCCAGCAGTTTCGACAGGGGGAAGACCCAGTACTTC.

The chain joins TRBV7-8 to TRBJ1-1, with D unresolved. The CDR3 loop spans 13 amino acids. Germline CDR1 SGHVS, CDR2 FQNEAQ. V dropped 6 bases and J dropped 1 base, with 9 bases sitting between them. The CDR3 nucleotides read TGTGCCAGCAGACGGACTGGGAACACTGAAGCTTTCTTT. Its protein is CASRRTGNTEAFF.

V and J are TRBV7-9 and TRBJ2-7; possibly TRBD1 for D (6 bases). Germline assignment: CDR1 SEHNR and CDR2 FQNEAQ (reference sequence). The V end was cut by 5 bases, the J end by 1 base, with 15 bases between. This CDR3 has 15 residues. The CDR3 DNA is TGTGCCAGCAGCGTTACAGGGTTTGGGTCCTACGAGCAGTACTTC. The encoded protein is CASSVTGFGSYEQYF.

This chain uses TRBV5-1 with TRBJ1-1, with 10 positions matching TRBD1. In germline, CDR1 is SGHRS, CDR2 YFSETQ. CDR3 length equals 15 residues. Trimming removed 4 bases from V and 6 bases from J; junction bases left unmatched: 9. CDR3 region: CASSPFWGQGSEAFF. In DNA, the CDR3 is TGCGCCAGCAGCCCGTTTTGGGGACAGGGGTCTGAAGCTTTCTTT.

The chain couples TRBV11-2 to TRBJ1-1; maybe TRBD1 (5 bases). V was pared by 3 bases and J by 4 bases, with 12 bases between. The V gene's germline CDR1 is SGHAT and CDR2 FQNNGV. The CDR3 is 14 residues long. This CDR3 reads CASSLGGRITEAFF. CDR3 nucleotide sequence: TGTGCCAGCAGCTTGGGGGGAAGGATCACTGAAGCTTTCTTT.

This clone was seen a few times. The rearrangement joins TRBV14 to TRBJ1-2; the D gene is possibly TRBD1 (5 bases). Per the germline V gene, CDR1 is SGHDN and CDR2 is FVKESK. Deletions cut 0 bases from V and 5 bases from J, with 7 bases between. The CDR3 length is 13 residues. CDR3 sequence reads: CASSQEGRYGYTF. Written as DNA, the CDR3 is TGTGCCAGCAGCCAAGAGGGGCGGTATGGCTACACCTTC.

This sequence joins TRBV4-1 and TRBJ2-3, with 8 bases lining up with TRBD1. The CDR3 loop spans 17 amino acids. With 0 bases clipped from V and 2 bases from J, the junction kept 7 bases outside the gene matches. Germline CDR1 MGHRA, CDR2 YSYEKL. CDR3 nucleotides: TGCGCCAGCAGCCAAGATCTGGAGGGACAGGACACAGATACGCAGTATTTT. Translation: CASSQDLEGQDTDTQYF.

This clone has only one observation. The chain has TRBV5-1 and TRBJ2-1; D is ambiguous. The germline V gene has CDR1 SGHRS and CDR2 YFSETQ. The V and J ends lost 0 bases and 1 base respectively, with 8 bases between them. This CDR3 is built from 15 residues. CDR3 loop: CASSLGPGSYNEQFF. DNA for the CDR3: TGCGCCAGCAGCTTGGGTCCGGGTTCCTACAATGAGCAGTTCTTC. Based on the CDR3 plus reference TRBV5-1 and TRBJ2-1, the full variable domain is KAGVTQTPRYLIKTRGQQVTLSCSPISGHRSVSWYQQTPGQGLQFLFEYFSETQRNKGNFPGRFSGRQFSNSRSEMNVSTLELGDSALYLCASSLGPGSYNEQFFGPGTRLTVL.

The J gene is TRBJ2-7, the V gene TRBV7-2, with a tentative D call TRBD1 (6 bases). There are 12 residues in the CDR3. Per the germline V gene, CDR1 is SGHTA and CDR2 is FQGNSA. V lost 4 bases and J lost 7, with 11 bases in between. CDR3 nucleotides: TGTGCCAGCAGCTCACAGGGAAGTGAGCAGTACTTC. Its translation is CASSSQGSEQYF.

V usage is TRBV7-8 and J usage is TRBJ2-3; 11 nucleotides agree with TRBD2. The V gene's germline CDR1 is SGHVS and CDR2 FQNEAQ. CDR3 length: 19 amino acids. The V and J ends lost 4 bases and 1 base, in that order; junction bases with no gene match: 13. CDR3 DNA sequence: TGTGCCAGCAGCTGGGCGGGACTAGCGGAGTCTGGGGGCACAGATACGCAGTATTTT. This codes for CASSWAGLAESGGTDTQYF. Filled out from reference TRBV7-8 and TRBJ2-3, the complete variable domain reads GAGVSQSPRYKVAKRGQDVALRCDPISGHVSLFWYQQALGQGPEFLTYFQNEAQLDKSGLPSDRFFAERPEGSVSTLKIQRTQQEDSAVYLCASSWAGLAESGGTDTQYFGPGTRLTVL.

This chain links TRBV7-2 with TRBJ2-7, with D uncertain. CDR3 size: 13 residues. With 4 bases removed from V and 3 bases from J, the gap between germline ends came to 10 bases. Germline lookup yields CDR1 SGHTA and CDR2 FQGNSA. The CDR3 protein is CASSYYRYYEQYF. The CDR3 DNA sequence: TGTGCCAGCAGCTATTACAGATACTACGAGCAGTACTTC.

The J gene is TRBJ2-7, the V gene TRBV6-5; TRBD2 matches 7 bases. Germline V gene lookup returns CDR1 MNHEY and CDR2 SVGAGI. This CDR3 spans 13 amino acids. The ends lost 2 bases at V and 3 bases at J; junction bases unmatched: 1. The CDR3 region has the DNA TGTGCCAGCAGTTACGGGACTATCTACGAGCAGTACTTC. Translated, it gives CASSYGTIYEQYF.

As for this clone: The same CDR3 can be traced to other DNA sequences in this sample. The chain carries TRBV28 and TRBJ2-7; 11 bases align to TRBD2. Germline lookup yields CDR1 MDHEN and CDR2 SYDVKM. The CDR3 consists of 14 residues. V shed 6 bases and J 5 bases; nucleotides not matched to a gene: 6. CDR3 loop: CASSIAGGPDEQYF. The DNA for the CDR3 is TGTGCCAGCAGCATAGCGGGAGGGCCGGACGAGCAGTACTTC.

The rearrangement links TRBV5-1 to TRBJ1-4, with TRBD1 as a possible D gene (5 bases). The V end was cut by 0 bases, the J end by 8 bases, with 14 bases between. Germline V lookup: CDR1 SGHRS, CDR2 YFSETQ. The CDR3 has 15 residues. This chain's CDR3 is CASSLDGRETEKLFF. The CDR3 coding sequence is TGCGCCAGCAGCTTGGATGGCAGGGAAACGGAAAAACTGTTTTTT.

The CDR3 loop reads CAIRGQGNEQFF. The DNA for the CDR3 is TGTGCCATCAGAGGGCAGGGAAATGAGCAGTTCTTC. The rearrangement uses TRBV10-3 and TRBJ2-1, with TRBD1 as a possible D gene (5 bases). The CDR3 consists of 12 residues. V shed 6 bases and J shed 7 bases, with 10 bases lying between them. CDR1 and CDR2 (germline): ENHRY, SYGVKD.

The chain combines TRBV6-5 with TRBJ1-5; 8 bases map to TRBD1. With V trimmed by 4 bases and J by 4 bases, 3 bases remained unmatched. This CDR3 spans 14 amino acids. Germline V lookup: CDR1 MNHEY, CDR2 SVGAGI. CDR3 DNA: TGTGCCAGCAGTTTATACAGGGGGAATCAGCCCCAGCATTTT. Amino acids: CASSLYRGNQPQHF.

The rearrangement joins TRBV9 to TRBJ2-2; possibly TRBD1 for D (6 bases). This CDR3 region has 14 residues. V lost 3 bases and J 5 bases, leaving 11 bases between the germline ends. Germline V lookup: CDR1 SGDLS, CDR2 YYNGEE. The CDR3 here is CASSALRGTGELFF. CDR3 sequence (DNA): TGTGCCAGCAGCGCGCTCAGGGGTACCGGGGAGCTGTTTTTT.

The CDR3 DNA reads TGTGCCTGGAGTGAGCCTAATGAGCAGTTCTTC. Its protein is CAWSEPNEQFF. The chain combines TRBV30 with TRBJ2-1; unclear D gene. Trimming removed 1 base from V and 7 bases from J, with 5 bases in between. From germline, CDR1 is GTSNPN and CDR2 SVGIG (reference sequence). The CDR3 runs 11 residues.

The genes are TRBV7-3 and TRBJ1-1, with D unresolved. Germline V CDR1 and CDR2: SGHTA, FQGTGA. The CDR3 totals 15 residues. Deletions cut 3 bases from V and 3 bases from J, with 14 bases between. CDR3 nucleotides: TGTGCCAGCAGCTTTTACCCGGGAGAGGACACTGAAGCTTTCTTT. This sequence encodes CASSFYPGEDTEAFF.

The sample holds a few counts of this clone. V usage is TRBV5-1 and J usage is TRBJ2-2; tentative D call: TRBD1 (6 bases). Germline assignment: CDR1 SGHRS and CDR2 YFSETQ. Trimming shortened V by 2 bases and J by 5 bases, and 7 bases separated the two germline ends. CDR3 length equals 13 residues. CDR3 in DNA: TGCGCCAGCAGCTTAACAGGGACCGGGGAGCTGTTTTTT. It encodes CASSLTGTGELFF.

The V gene is TRBV5-1, the J gene TRBJ1-1; D is undetermined. Germline V lookup: CDR1 SGHRS, CDR2 YFSETQ. Trimming cost V 0 bases and J 3 bases, with 12 bases left between them. This CDR3 comprises 15 residues. CDR3 residues: CASSLARVADTEAFF. The DNA of the CDR3 is TGCGCCAGCAGCTTGGCGCGGGTTGCGGACACTGAAGCTTTCTTT.

The chain recombines TRBV27 with TRBJ2-7; 10 nucleotides line up with TRBD1. Trimming cost V 2 bases and J 6 bases; bases outside gene matches: 13. The germline gives CDR1 MNHEY, CDR2 SMNVEV (reference sequence). This CDR3 spans 17 amino acids. CDR3 region: CASSLGGQGSREGEQYF. In DNA form, the CDR3 reads TGTGCCAGCAGTTTAGGGGGACAGGGGTCCCGAGAAGGCGAGCAGTACTTC.